This T cell receptor (beta chain) stems from a study of CD4 T cell repertoires in COVID-19. Looking at the study overall: CFSE-low cells expanded approximately eleven days with IL-2, then restimulated with other coronavirus spikes.

The memory T cells were sequenced right after ex vivo isolation, without culture. After removal of 6 bases from V and 4 bases from J, the junction contained 9 bases not matched to a gene. This CDR3 region has 15 residues. The germline V gene has CDR1 MDHEN and CDR2 SYDVKM. Assay used: immunoSEQ multiplex PCR; TCRdb lists only in-frame clones, some missing. Of about 24,000 clones in the sample, roughly 92% were seen once. Remarks on this clone: The antigen is unknown.

Study-wide points: SARS-CoV and/or HKU1 spike cultures shared between roughly 6 and 28% of SARS-CoV-2 clonotypes. Two or all three memory subsets shared several highly expanded SARS-CoV-2-reactive clonotypes.

V and J are TRBV28 and TRBJ1-1; 9 bases fit TRBD1. This specimen consisted of circulating follicular helper CD4+ T cells (cTfh) from blood, obtained before the COVID-19 pandemic. The TCR sequence derives from a human donor who had COVID-19. CDR3 nucleotide sequence: TGTGCCAGCAGGCCCAATGTGGACAGGGGCACTGAAGCTTTCTTT. It codes for CASRPNVDRGTEAFF.